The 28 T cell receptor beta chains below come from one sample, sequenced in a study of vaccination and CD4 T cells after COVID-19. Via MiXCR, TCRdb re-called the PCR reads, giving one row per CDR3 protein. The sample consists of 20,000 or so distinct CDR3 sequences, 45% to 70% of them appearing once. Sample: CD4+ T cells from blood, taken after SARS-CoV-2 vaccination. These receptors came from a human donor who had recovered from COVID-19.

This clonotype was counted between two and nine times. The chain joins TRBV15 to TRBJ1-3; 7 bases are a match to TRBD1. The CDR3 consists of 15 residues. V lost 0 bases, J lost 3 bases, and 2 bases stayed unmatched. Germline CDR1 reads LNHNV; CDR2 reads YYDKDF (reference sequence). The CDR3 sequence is CATSRDRQGGNTIYF. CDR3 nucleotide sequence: TGTGCCACCAGCAGAGATAGACAGGGTGGAAACACCATATATTTT.

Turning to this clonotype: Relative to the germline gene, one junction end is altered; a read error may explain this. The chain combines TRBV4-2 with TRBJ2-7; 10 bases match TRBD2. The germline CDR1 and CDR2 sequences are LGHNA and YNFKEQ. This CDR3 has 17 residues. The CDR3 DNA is TGTGCCAGCAGCAAAGAACTAGCTAGCGGGAGTTTCTCCGAGCAGTACTTC. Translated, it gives CASSKELASGSFSEQYF.

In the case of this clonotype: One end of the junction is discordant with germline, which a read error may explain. The CDR3 DNA reads as TGTGCCAGTAGCGTGGGACAGGGAAACTCCTACGAGCAGTACTTC. Protein: CASSVGQGNSYEQYF. V is TRBV9 and J is TRBJ2-7; 9 bases are shared with TRBD1. The CDR3 is 15 residues long. Germline V gene lookup returns CDR1 SGDLS and CDR2 YYNGEE. The full variable domain, in which reference TRBV9 and TRBJ2-7 provide the parts outside the CDR3, is DSGVTQTPKHLITATGQRVTLRCSPRSGDLSVYWYQQSLDQGLQFLIQYYNGEERAKGNILERFSAQQFPDLHSELNLSSLELGDSALYFCASSVGQGNSYEQYFGPGTRLTVT.

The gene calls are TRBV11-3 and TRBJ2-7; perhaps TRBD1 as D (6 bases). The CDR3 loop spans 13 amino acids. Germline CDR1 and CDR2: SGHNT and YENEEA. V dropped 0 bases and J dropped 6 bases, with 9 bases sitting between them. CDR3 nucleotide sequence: TGTGCCAGCAGCTTAGATGGGGGCAGCGAGCAGTACTTC. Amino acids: CASSLDGGSEQYF.

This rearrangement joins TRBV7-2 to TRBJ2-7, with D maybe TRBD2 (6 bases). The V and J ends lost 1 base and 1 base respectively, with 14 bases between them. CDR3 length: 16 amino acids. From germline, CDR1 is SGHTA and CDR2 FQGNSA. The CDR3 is CASSLDRREWSYEQYF. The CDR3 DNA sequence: TGTGCCAGCAGCTTAGATAGGAGGGAGTGGTCCTACGAGCAGTACTTC.

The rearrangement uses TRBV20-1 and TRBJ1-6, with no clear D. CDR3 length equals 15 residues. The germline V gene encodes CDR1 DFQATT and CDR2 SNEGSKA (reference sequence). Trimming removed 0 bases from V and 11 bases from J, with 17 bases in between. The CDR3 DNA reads TGCAGTGCTAGAGATTACCGGTTGGGGAAGACACCCCTCCACTTT. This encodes CSARDYRLGKTPLHF.

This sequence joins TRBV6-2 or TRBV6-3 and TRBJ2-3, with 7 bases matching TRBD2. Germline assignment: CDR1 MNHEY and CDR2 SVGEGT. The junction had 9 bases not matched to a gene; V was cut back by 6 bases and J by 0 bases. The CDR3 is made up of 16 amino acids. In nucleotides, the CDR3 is TGTGCCAGCAGCCCCCACGGTAGCGGGAGCACAGATACGCAGTATTTT. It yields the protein CASSPHGSGSTDTQYF.

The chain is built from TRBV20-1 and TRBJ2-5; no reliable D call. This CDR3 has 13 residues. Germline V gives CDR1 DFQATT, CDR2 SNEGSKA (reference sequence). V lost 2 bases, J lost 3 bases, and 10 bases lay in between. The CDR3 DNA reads TGCAGTGCTAGACCCTACACGGAAGAGACCCAGTACTTC. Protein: CSARPYTEETQYF.

CDR3 sequence reads: CASSTGQLNTEAFF. The CDR3 DNA is TGTGCCAGTAGTACCGGACAGCTTAACACTGAAGCTTTCTTT. The chain carries TRBV19 and TRBJ1-1; D is perhaps TRBD1 (6 bases). Germline CDR1 reads LNHDA; CDR2 reads SQIVND (reference sequence). This CDR3 contains 14 residues. Between the trimmed V and J ends, which lost 4 bases and 2 bases, there was a span of 11 bases.

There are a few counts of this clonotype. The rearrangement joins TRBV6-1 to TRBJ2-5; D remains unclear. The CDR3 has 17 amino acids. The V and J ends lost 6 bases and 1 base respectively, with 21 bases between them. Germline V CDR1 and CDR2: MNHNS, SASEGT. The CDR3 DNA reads TGTGCCAGCAGCCCGACCCCCGGCAGGCCATTCCAAGAGACCCAGTACTTC. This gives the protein CASSPTPGRPFQETQYF.

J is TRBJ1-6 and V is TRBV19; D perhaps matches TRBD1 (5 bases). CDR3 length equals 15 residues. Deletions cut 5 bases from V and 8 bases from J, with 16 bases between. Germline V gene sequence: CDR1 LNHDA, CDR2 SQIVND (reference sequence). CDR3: CASSQMGRGYSPLHF. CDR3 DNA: TGTGCCAGTAGTCAAATGGGACGGGGATATTCACCCCTCCACTTT.

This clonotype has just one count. Written as DNA, the CDR3 is TGCAGTGCTAGACCCGGGAGGGGGCGGTCCTACAATGAGCAGTTCTTC. Encoded protein: CSARPGRGRSYNEQFF. The chain links TRBV20-1 to TRBJ2-1; D possibly corresponds to TRBD2 (8 bases). The CDR3 covers 16 residues. CDR1 is DFQATT and CDR2 is SNEGSKA in the germline V gene (reference sequence). V lost 2 bases to trimming and J lost 1 base, with 15 bases between them.

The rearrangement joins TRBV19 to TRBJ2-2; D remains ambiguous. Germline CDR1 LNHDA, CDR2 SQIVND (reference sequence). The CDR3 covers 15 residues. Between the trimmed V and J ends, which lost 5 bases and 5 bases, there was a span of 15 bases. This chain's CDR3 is CASSHAAITTGELFF. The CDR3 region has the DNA TGTGCCAGTAGTCACGCAGCGATAACGACCGGGGAGCTGTTTTTT.

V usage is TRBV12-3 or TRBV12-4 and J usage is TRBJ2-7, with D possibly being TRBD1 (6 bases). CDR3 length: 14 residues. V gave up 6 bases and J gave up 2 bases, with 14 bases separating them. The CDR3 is CASSRGRGAYEQYF. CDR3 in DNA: TGTGCCAGCAGCAGGGGCCGGGGCGCCTACGAGCAGTACTTC.

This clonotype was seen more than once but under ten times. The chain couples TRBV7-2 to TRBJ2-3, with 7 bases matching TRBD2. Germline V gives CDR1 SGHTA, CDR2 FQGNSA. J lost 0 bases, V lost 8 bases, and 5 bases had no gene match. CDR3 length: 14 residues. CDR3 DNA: TGTGCCAGCGGGACTAACCCTAGCACAGATACGCAGTATTTT. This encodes CASGTNPSTDTQYF.

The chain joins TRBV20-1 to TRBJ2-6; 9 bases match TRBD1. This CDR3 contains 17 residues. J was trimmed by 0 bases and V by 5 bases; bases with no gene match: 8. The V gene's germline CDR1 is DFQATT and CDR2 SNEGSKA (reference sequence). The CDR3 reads CSAQFRDRVSGANVLTF. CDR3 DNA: TGCAGTGCTCAATTCCGGGACAGGGTCTCTGGGGCCAACGTCCTGACTTTC.

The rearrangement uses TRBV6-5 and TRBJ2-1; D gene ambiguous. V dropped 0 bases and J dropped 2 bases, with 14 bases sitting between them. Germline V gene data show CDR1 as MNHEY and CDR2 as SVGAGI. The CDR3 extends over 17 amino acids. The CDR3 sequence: CASSYSGRSETYNEQFF. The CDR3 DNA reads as TGTGCCAGCAGTTACTCAGGTCGGAGTGAGACCTACAATGAGCAGTTCTTC.

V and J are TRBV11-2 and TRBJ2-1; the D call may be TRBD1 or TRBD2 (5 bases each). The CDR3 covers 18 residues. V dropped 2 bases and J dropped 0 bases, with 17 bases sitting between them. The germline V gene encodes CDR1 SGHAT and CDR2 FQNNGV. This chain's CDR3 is CASSLSILGAGSYNEQFF. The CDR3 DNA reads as TGTGCCAGCAGCTTATCAATCCTTGGGGCGGGCTCCTACAATGAGCAGTTCTTC.

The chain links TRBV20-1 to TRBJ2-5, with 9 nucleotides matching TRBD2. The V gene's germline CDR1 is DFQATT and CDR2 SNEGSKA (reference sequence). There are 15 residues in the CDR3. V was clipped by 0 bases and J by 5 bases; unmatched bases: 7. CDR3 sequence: CSARDGGRAVETQYF. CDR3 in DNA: TGCAGTGCTAGAGATGGCGGGAGGGCCGTTGAGACCCAGTACTTC.

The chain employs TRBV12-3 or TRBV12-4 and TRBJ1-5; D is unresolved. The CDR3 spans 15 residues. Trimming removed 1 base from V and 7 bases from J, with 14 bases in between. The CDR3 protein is CASSLVSGVDQPQHF. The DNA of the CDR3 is TGTGCCAGCAGTTTAGTTTCGGGAGTCGACCAGCCCCAGCATTTT.

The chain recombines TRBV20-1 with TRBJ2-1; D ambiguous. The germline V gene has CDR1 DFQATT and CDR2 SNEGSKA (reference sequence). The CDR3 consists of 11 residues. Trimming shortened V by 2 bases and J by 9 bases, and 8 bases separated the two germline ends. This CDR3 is CSARNRLEQFF. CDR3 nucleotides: TGCAGTGCTAGAAATAGGCTTGAGCAGTTCTTC.

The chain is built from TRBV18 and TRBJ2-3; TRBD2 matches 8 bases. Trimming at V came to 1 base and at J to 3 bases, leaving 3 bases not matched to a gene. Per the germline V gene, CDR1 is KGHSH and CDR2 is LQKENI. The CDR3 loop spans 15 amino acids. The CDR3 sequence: CASSPLAGKTDTQYF. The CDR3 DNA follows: TGTGCCAGCTCACCACTAGCGGGAAAAACAGATACGCAGTATTTT.

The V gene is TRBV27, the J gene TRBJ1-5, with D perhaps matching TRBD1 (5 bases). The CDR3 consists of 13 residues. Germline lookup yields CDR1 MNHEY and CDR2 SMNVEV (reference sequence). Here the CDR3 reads CATGRDRDQPQHF. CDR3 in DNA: TGTGCTACGGGGCGGGACCGAGATCAGCCCCAGCATTTT.

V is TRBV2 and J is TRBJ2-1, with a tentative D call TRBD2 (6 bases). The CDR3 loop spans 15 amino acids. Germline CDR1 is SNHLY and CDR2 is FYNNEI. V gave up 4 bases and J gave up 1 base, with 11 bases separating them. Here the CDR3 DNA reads TGTGCCAGCAGTGCTCTTAGCGGATCCTACAATGAGCAGTTCTTC. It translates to CASSALSGSYNEQFF. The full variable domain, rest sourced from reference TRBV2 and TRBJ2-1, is EPEVTQTPSHQVTQMGQEVILRCVPISNHLYFYWYRQILGQKVEFLVSFYNNEISEKSEIFDDQFSVERPDGSNFTLKIRSTKLEDSAMYFCASSALSGSYNEQFFGPGTRLTVL.

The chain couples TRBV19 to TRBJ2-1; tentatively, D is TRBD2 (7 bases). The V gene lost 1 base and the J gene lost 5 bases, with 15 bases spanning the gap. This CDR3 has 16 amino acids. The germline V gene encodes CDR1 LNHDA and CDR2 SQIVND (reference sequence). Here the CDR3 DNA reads TGTGCCAGTAGTATAGGCGGCGGGGGCGGCCACAATGAGCAGTTCTTC. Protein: CASSIGGGGGHNEQFF.

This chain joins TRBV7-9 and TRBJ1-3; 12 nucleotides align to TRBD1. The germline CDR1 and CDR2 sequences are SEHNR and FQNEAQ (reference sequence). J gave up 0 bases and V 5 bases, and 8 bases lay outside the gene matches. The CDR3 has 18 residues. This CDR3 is CASSPRDRGPGSGNTIYF. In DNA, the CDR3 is TGTGCCAGCAGCCCCAGGGACAGGGGGCCTGGCTCTGGAAACACCATATATTTT.

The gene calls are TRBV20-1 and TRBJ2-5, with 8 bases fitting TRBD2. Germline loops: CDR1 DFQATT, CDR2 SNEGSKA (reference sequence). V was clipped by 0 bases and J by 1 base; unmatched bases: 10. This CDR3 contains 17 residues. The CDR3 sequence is CSARDEGLAGRQETQYF. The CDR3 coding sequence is TGCAGTGCTAGAGATGAGGGGCTAGCGGGCCGCCAAGAGACCCAGTACTTC.

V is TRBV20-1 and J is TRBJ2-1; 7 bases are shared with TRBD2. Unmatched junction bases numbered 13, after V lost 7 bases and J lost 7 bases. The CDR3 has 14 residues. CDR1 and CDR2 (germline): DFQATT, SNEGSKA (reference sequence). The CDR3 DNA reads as TGCAGTGAGGAATCGGCGGGAGTAGGTAATGAGCAGTTCTTC. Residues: CSEESAGVGNEQFF.